A selection of T cell receptor beta chains follows, all from one sample in a study of OX40 agonist ivuxolimab in advanced cancers. This table comes from immunoSEQ multiplex PCR, and its TCRdb copy is limited to in-frame clones, with some not included. The data show 95,000 to 150,000 clones, over 75% seen once. The sequences come from CD4+ or CD8+ T cells sorted from blood, collected in a trial of the OX40 agonist ivuxolimab. Source of these receptors: an adult with an advanced solid tumor such as melanoma, head and neck, liver or kidney cancer. Each CDR3 is given with its conserved first and last residue. A D gene is named only where the DNA matches it firmly. For some rows the clone size is stated as once, few or many, or as a class when expanded; others skip it.

V gene,D gene,clone size,J gene,CDR3 protein,CDR3 DNA
TRBV30,NA,NA,TRBJ1-2,CAWSRREGQGGYTF,TGTGCCTGGAGCCGGAGGGAGGGCCAGGGGGGCTACACCTTC
TRBV7-2,NA,once,TRBJ2-5,CASSLGGRETQYF,TGTGCCAGCAGCTTAGGGGGGCGAGAGACCCAGTACTTC
TRBV19,TRBD2,NA,TRBJ2-3,CASRLAGSSTDTQYF,TGTGCCAGTAGACTAGCGGGGAGTAGCACAGATACGCAGTATTTT
TRBV6-1,NA,NA,TRBJ2-1,CASSEGPFNEQFF,TGTGCCAGCAGTGAGGGACCCTTCAATGAGCAGTTCTTC
TRBV10-3,NA,NA,TRBJ1-2,CAISESERYGYTF,TGTGCCATCAGTGAGTCGGAGAGATATGGCTACACCTTC
TRBV7-8,TRBD2,NA,TRBJ2-2,CASSLVRGAGTGELFF,TGTGCCAGCAGCTTAGTGCGGGGGGCGGGCACCGGGGAGCTGTTTTTT
TRBV10-2,TRBD2,NA,TRBJ2-5,CASSDPWGGGRQETQYF,TGCGCCAGCAGTGACCCGTGGGGGGGAGGCAGACAAGAGACCCAGTACTTC
TRBV5-4,NA,many,TRBJ1-2,CASGTLNYGYTF,TGTGCCAGCGGGACGCTTAACTATGGCTACACCTTC
TRBV7-2,TRBD2,NA,TRBJ2-1,CASSASGVRNEQFF,TGTGCCAGCAGCGCTAGCGGGGTTCGGAATGAGCAGTTCTTC
TRBV11-2,NA,NA,TRBJ1-6,CASSLIEGGSYNSPLHF,TGTGCCAGCAGCTTAATCGAGGGTGGTTCCTATAATTCACCCCTCCACTTT
TRBV28,NA,NA,TRBJ1-1,CATAGGREAFF,TGTGCCACAGCGGGGGGCCGAGAAGCTTTCTTT
TRBV19,NA,once,TRBJ1-1,CASSIEGGNTEAFF,TGTGCCAGTAGTATAGAGGGAGGGAACACTGAAGCTTTCTTT
TRBV6-6,NA,NA,TRBJ2-5,CASSYLGPETQYF,TGTGCCAGCAGTTACTTGGGGCCTGAGACCCAGTACTTC
TRBV5-6,NA,once,TRBJ1-6,CASSLVDSSYNSPLHF,TGTGCCAGCAGCTTGGTCGATAGCTCCTATAATTCACCCCTCCACTTT
TRBV13,NA,NA,TRBJ1-3,CASSLDSTGNTIYF,TGTGCCAGCAGCTTAGATAGTACTGGAAACACCATATATTTT
TRBV7-2,NA,NA,TRBJ2-3,CASSFSGTDTQYF,TGTGCCAGCAGCTTTAGTGGTACAGATACGCAGTATTTT
TRBV5-1,TRBD2,NA,TRBJ2-1,CASSSGTSVIDEQFF,TGCGCCAGCAGCTCCGGGACTAGCGTAATCGATGAGCAGTTCTTC
TRBV12-5,NA,NA,TRBJ1-3,CARLEYISGNTIYF,TGTGCTAGATTGGAGTATATTTCTGGAAACACCATATATTTT
TRBV19,NA,NA,TRBJ2-7,CASSIQAGVPEQYF,TGTGCCAGTAGTATTCAAGCGGGCGTCCCCGAGCAGTACTTC
TRBV19,NA,once,TRBJ2-3,CASSIVTGPDTQYF,TGTGCCAGTAGTATAGTAACAGGGCCAGATACGCAGTATTTT
TRBV7-2,NA,once,TRBJ1-6,CASSFMSANSPLHF,TGTGCCAGCAGCTTCATGTCAGCGAATTCACCCCTCCACTTT
TRBV30,TRBD1,once,TRBJ2-3,CAWSIGQGADTQYF,TGTGCCTGGAGTATAGGACAGGGGGCAGATACGCAGTATTTT
TRBV7-2,TRBD2,NA,TRBJ2-3,CASSFALAGGLDTQYF,TGTGCCAGCAGCTTCGCTCTAGCGGGGGGGTTAGATACGCAGTATTTT
TRBV10-2,NA,few,TRBJ2-6,CASSVGSGSGANVLTF,TGCGCCAGCAGTGTGGGGAGCGGTTCTGGGGCCAACGTCCTGACTTTC
TRBV6-5,NA,few,TRBJ1-6,CASSFVSAVGSPLHF,TGTGCCAGCAGTTTCGTTTCAGCCGTAGGTTCACCCCTCCACTTT
TRBV30,TRBD1,NA,TRBJ1-3,CAWSMDRVNGNTIYF,TGTGCCTGGAGTATGGACAGGGTGAATGGAAACACCATATATTTT
TRBV4-3,NA,NA,TRBJ1-4,CASSQDLGWGEKLFF,TGCGCCAGCAGCCAAGATTTAGGGTGGGGTGAAAAACTGTTTTTT
TRBV6-6,NA,once,TRBJ1-1,CASSYSTGVGGAFF,TGTGCCAGCAGTTACTCGACGGGGGTAGGGGGAGCTTTCTTT
TRBV29-1,NA,NA,TRBJ2-7,CSVDPRTYNHFPRNFYEQYF,TGCAGCGTTGACCCCAGGACCTATAACCATTTCCCCCGAAATTTCTACGAGCAGTACTTC
TRBV25-1,TRBD1,NA,TRBJ1-2,CASSGTGRYGYTF,TGTGCCAGCAGTGGGACAGGTCGCTATGGCTACACCTTC
TRBV7-2,NA,NA,TRBJ1-2,CASSLDGRNYGYTF,TGTGCCAGCAGCTTAGACGGGCGGAACTATGGCTACACCTTC
TRBV7-9,TRBD1,NA,TRBJ1-4,CASCRDSYNEKLFF,TGTGCCAGCTGTCGGGACAGCTATAATGAAAAACTGTTTTTT
TRBV4-3,NA,few,TRBJ1-5,CASSQEGREGQPQHF,TGCGCCAGCAGCCAAGAGGGTAGAGAAGGTCAGCCCCAGCATTTT
TRBV2,NA,NA,TRBJ2-7,CANRTVMAGSQYEQYF,TGTGCCAACAGGACGGTTATGGCAGGGTCACAGTACGAGCAGTACTTC
TRBV12-5,NA,NA,TRBJ1-1,CASGLGYAEAFF,TGTGCTAGTGGTTTGGGATACGCTGAAGCTTTCTTT
TRBV28,NA,NA,TRBJ1-5,CASSLVSDRNQPQHF,TGTGCCAGCAGTTTGGTATCTGATCGGAATCAGCCCCAGCATTTT
TRBV7-2,NA,NA,TRBJ1-6,CASSLPLSSYNSPLHF,TGTGCCAGCAGCTTACCTCTGAGCTCCTATAATTCACCCCTCCACTTT
TRBV11-2,TRBD1,NA,TRBJ2-7,CASSFGQATYEQYF,TGTGCCAGCAGCTTCGGACAGGCAACCTACGAGCAGTACTTC
TRBV27,NA,NA,TRBJ1-4,CASSSRDTGNEKLFF,TGTGCCAGCAGTTCTAGGGACACCGGTAATGAAAAACTGTTTTTT
TRBV29-1,TRBD2,NA,TRBJ2-5,CSVGLAKETQYF,TGCAGCGTTGGACTAGCGAAAGAGACCCAGTACTTC
TRBV30,TRBD1,NA,TRBJ1-1,CAWTLAPSRGHTEAFF,TGTGCCTGGACCCTTGCGCCATCCAGGGGGCACACTGAAGCTTTCTTT
TRBV6-1,NA,NA,TRBJ1-6,CASIDGSYNSPLHF,TGTGCCAGCATTGACGGCTCCTATAATTCACCCCTCCACTTT
TRBV19,NA,NA,TRBJ1-5,CASSITGLGQPQHF,TGTGCCAGTAGTATAACTGGATTGGGTCAGCCCCAGCATTTT
TRBV9,NA,once,TRBJ2-7,CASSLGGGYEQYF,TGTGCCAGCAGCCTGGGGGGTGGTTACGAGCAGTACTTC
TRBV28,NA,NA,TRBJ2-3,CASSQGGFGKTQYF,TGTGCCAGCAGTCAAGGGGGGTTCGGTAAGACGCAGTATTTT
TRBV15,NA,NA,TRBJ1-4,CATSRDDGRGGEKLFF,TGTGCCACCAGCAGAGATGATGGCAGGGGAGGTGAAAAACTGTTTTTT
TRBV13,TRBD1,NA,TRBJ2-5,CASSRRTGGQLQTQYF,TGTGCCAGCAGCCGGCGGACAGGGGGCCAGCTTCAGACCCAGTACTTC
TRBV5-1,NA,NA,TRBJ2-3,CASSMGGSTDTQYF,TGCGCCAGCAGCATGGGGGGTAGCACAGATACGCAGTATTTT
TRBV2,TRBD1,NA,TRBJ1-2,CASSGRRTGANYGYTF,TGTGCCAGCAGTGGTAGAAGGACAGGGGCTAACTATGGCTACACCTTC